This TCR beta chain emerged from a study of shared clonotypes between healthy human individuals. This clone was seen only a few times. Its antigen is not known. Sequenced by immunoSEQ multiplex PCR; TCRdb stores in-frame clones only, minus some. This repertoire shows some 350,000 clones, less than 85% found once; its top ten account for about a tenth. The CDR3 has 15 residues. Trimming took off 1 base at V and 4 bases at J, with 11 bases between the two ends. The germline V gene has CDR1 SEHNR and CDR2 FQNEAQ (reference sequence). Whole-study results and caveats: Owing to a small donor count, the genetic and exposure-history diversity represented was limited. It was only blood that was sampled, and tissue repertoires likely differ. Across a few donors, naive CD4 shared around 5%, naive CD8 3% to 3.5%, memory CD4 about 2.4%, memory CD8 more than 0.35%.

Sequenced sample: memory CD4+ T cells sorted from blood. Subset defined: CD45RA-negative fraction. This chain connects TRBV7-9 to TRBJ1-3, with D perhaps TRBD1 (5 bases). The receptor's source is a young man in good health. The CDR3 sequence is CASSLVQGSGNTIYF. Written as DNA, the CDR3 is TGTGCCAGCAGCTTAGTGCAGGGAAGCGGAAACACCATATATTTT.